Listed below are T cell receptor beta chains from one sample, sequenced in a study of T cells in Graves' hyperthyroidism and ophthalmopathy. TCRdb re-called the multiplex PCR reads through MiXCR, storing one row per CDR3 protein. The sample consists of over 150,000 distinct CDR3 sequences, about 18% of them appearing once. Sequencing used blood. These receptor sequences come from a woman aged 50 to 60 with Graves' hyperthyroidism. The CDR3 runs from the conserved cysteine through the conserved F or W. The D gene is left open where the match is weak. Part of the rows lack a size; the others show once, few, many or a class for expanded clones.

many	.	TRBV29-1	TRBJ2-5	TGCAGCCTGCTGAGCGTGTACCAAGAGACCCAGTACTTC	CSLLSVYQETQYF
few	TRBD2	TRBV15	TRBJ2-1	TGTGCCACCAGCAGAGGGGCGGGGAGGGGCAATGAGCAGTTCTTC	CATSRGAGRGNEQFF
many	.	TRBV5-1	TRBJ1-1	TGCGCCAGCAGCTTACAGGATGTGAACACTGAAGCTTTCTTT	CASSLQDVNTEAFF
many	.	TRBV11-2	TRBJ2-5	TGTGCCAGCAGCTTAGTCTTGCCCGACCCCTCCAGAACCCAGTACTTC	CASSLVLPDPSRTQYF
many	TRBD1	TRBV6-1	TRBJ2-2	TGTGCCAGCACTACAGGGGACACCGGGGAGCTGTTTTTT	CASTTGDTGELFF
many	.	TRBV5-1	TRBJ2-2	TGCGCCAGCAGCTATAACACCGGGGAGCTGTTTTTT	CASSYNTGELFF
many	TRBD1	TRBV19	TRBJ2-1	TGTGCCAGTAGTGGGACAGGGAGCCACAATGAGCAGTTCTTC	CASSGTGSHNEQFF
few	.	TRBV18	TRBJ1-5	TGTGCCAGCTCACCACCCGAGAATCAGCCCCAGCATTTT	CASSPPENQPQHF
.	.	TRBV6-5	TRBJ2-2	TGTGCCAGCAGTTACTCGGGGAACGGGGAGCTGTTTTTT	CASSYSGNGELFF
.	TRBD2	TRBV24-1	TRBJ2-3	TGTGCCACCAGTGATCCGCAGGGACTAGCGGGGGGACGCACAGATACGCAGTATTTT	CATSDPQGLAGGRTDTQYF
.	.	TRBV7-9	TRBJ1-1	TGTGCCAGCAGCCCTTACAAGGGGACTGAAGCTTTCTTT	CASSPYKGTEAFF
.	TRBD1	TRBV20-1	TRBJ1-2	TGCAGTGCTAGAGATCCACAGGGGGCTCGTGGCTACACCTTC	CSARDPQGARGYTF
few	.	TRBV4-1	TRBJ2-3	TGCGCCAGCAGCCCCGGGAGGGGGCTCAGCACAGATACGCAGTATTTT	CASSPGRGLSTDTQYF
many	TRBD1	TRBV28	TRBJ2-1	TGTGCCAGCAAAGGGGGACAGGGGTCCCGAGAGCAGTTCTTC	CASKGGQGSREQFF
.	.	TRBV4-2	TRBJ2-7	TGTGCCAGCAGCTTAGGTCTAGGGGAGCAGTACTTC	CASSLGLGEQYF
few	.	TRBV20-1	TRBJ1-2	TGCAGTGCTGACAGCGTCTATGGCTACACCTTC	CSADSVYGYTF
many	.	TRBV5-1	TRBJ2-7	TGCGCCAGCAGCTTGGCGGACAACTCCTACGAGCAGTACTTC	CASSLADNSYEQYF
many	TRBD1	TRBV12-3/TRBV12-4	TRBJ2-5	TGTGCCAGCAGTAAAAACAGGGGAACGAGCCAAGAGACCCAGTACTTC	CASSKNRGTSQETQYF
many	TRBD1	TRBV11-2	TRBJ1-1	TGTGCCAGCAGCGCCAGACAGGGGATGAACACTGAAGCTTTCTTT	CASSARQGMNTEAFF
many	TRBD2	TRBV6-1	TRBJ2-3	TGTGCCAGCAGTTCTTGGGCTAGCGGGGGAGATACGCAGTATTTT	CASSSWASGGDTQYF
many	.	TRBV12-3/TRBV12-4	TRBJ1-5	TGTGCCAGCAGTTACAACGTCGGTAGTCAGCCCCAGCATTTT	CASSYNVGSQPQHF
.	TRBD1	TRBV28	TRBJ2-2	TGTGCCAGCGACAGGGGACCCACCGGGGAGCTGTTTTTT	CASDRGPTGELFF
many	.	TRBV3-1	TRBJ1-3	TGTGCCAGCAGCCAACAAGTTGGAAACACCATATATTTT	CASSQQVGNTIYF
many	TRBD1	TRBV7-2	TRBJ1-2	TGTGCCAGCAGTCGGGACAGGGGCTATGGCTACACCTTC	CASSRDRGYGYTF
few	TRBD1	TRBV9	TRBJ1-4	TGTGCCAGCAGCGGACAGGGGGGACATGAAAAACTGTTTTTT	CASSGQGGHEKLFF
many	TRBD1	TRBV20-1	TRBJ2-2	TGCAGTGCTAGAGACGGGACAGGGCCCGGGGAGCTGTTTTTT	CSARDGTGPGELFF
many	TRBD1	TRBV6-1	TRBJ2-7	TGTGCCAGCAGTTACGGACAGGGGGCTACATACGAGCAGTACTTC	CASSYGQGATYEQYF
few	.	TRBV5-1	TRBJ2-1	TGCGCCAGCAGCTTGACGGCCCCAAGCTCCTACAATGAGCAGTTCTTC	CASSLTAPSSYNEQFF
many	.	TRBV7-9	TRBJ2-5	TGTGCCAGCATCAGGTTTTTCCAAGAGACCCAGTACTTC	CASIRFFQETQYF
many	.	TRBV6-1	TRBJ1-5	TGTGCCAGCAGGGCCTATAGCAATCAGCCCCAGCATTTT	CASRAYSNQPQHF
.	.	TRBV18	TRBJ1-1	TGTGCCAGCACACCAACGGACACTGAAGCTTTCTTT	CASTPTDTEAFF
many	.	TRBV20-1	TRBJ2-3	TGCAGTGCTAGATTCCCGGGACTGACCACAGATACGCAGTATTTT	CSARFPGLTTDTQYF
.	.	TRBV4-1	TRBJ1-1	TGCGCCAGCAGCCAGCCCCCCTGGTCCTTTGAAGCTTTCTTT	CASSQPPWSFEAFF
many	.	TRBV14	TRBJ1-2	TGTGCCAGCAGCCTAAGTACTAAGAGATCCGGCTACACCTTC	CASSLSTKRSGYTF
.	TRBD1	TRBV9	TRBJ2-7	TGTGCCAGCAGCTCCGGGACAGGGATGTGGGAGCAGTACTTC	CASSSGTGMWEQYF
.	.	TRBV5-6	TRBJ1-4	TGTGCCAGCAGTCTGACCGATGCAACTAATGAAAAACTGTTTTTT	CASSLTDATNEKLFF
many	.	TRBV2	TRBJ1-1	TGTGCCAGCAATGGCTGGGAAACGAACACTGAAGCTTTCTTT	CASNGWETNTEAFF
many	TRBD1	TRBV12-3/TRBV12-4	TRBJ1-1	TGTGCCAGCAGTTTTCCCGGGACAGTGAACACTGAAGCTTTCTTT	CASSFPGTVNTEAFF
many	TRBD2	TRBV19	TRBJ2-7	TGTGCCAGTAGTAAGGCGGGGGGTCCCTACGAGCAGTACTTC	CASSKAGGPYEQYF
.	.	TRBV7-2	TRBJ2-1	TGTGCCAGCAGCTTATCTTTCGACCTCGACAATGCGCAGTTCTTC	CASSLSFDLDNAQFF
many	TRBD1	TRBV2	TRBJ2-5	TGTGCCAGCAGTGAACCGGGACAGGGGATCGAGACCCAGTACTTC	CASSEPGQGIETQYF
many	.	TRBV5-6	TRBJ1-2	TGTGCCAGCAGCTTGGGGACGTCCGCCTATGGCTACACCTTC	CASSLGTSAYGYTF
many	.	TRBV6-1	TRBJ1-6	TGTGCCAGCAGTGAAAGGCCGCTTTATAATTCACCCCTCCACTTT	CASSERPLYNSPLHF
many	.	TRBV19	TRBJ2-3	TGTGCCAGTAGTATCTCCGGGATGAGCACAGATACGCAGTATTTT	CASSISGMSTDTQYF
many	.	TRBV12-3/TRBV12-4	TRBJ2-3	TGTGCCAGCAGTCCCACTCGGCCAGGCCCTAGCACAGATACGCAGTATTTT	CASSPTRPGPSTDTQYF
many	TRBD1	TRBV5-4	TRBJ1-2	TGTGCCAGCAGCTTGAGGACAGGGACCTATGGCTACACCTTC	CASSLRTGTYGYTF
many	.	TRBV7-3	TRBJ2-2	TGTGCCAGCAGGGCAGGGGTGAACACCGGGGAGCTGTTTTTT	CASRAGVNTGELFF
.	.	TRBV2	TRBJ2-7	TGTGCCAGCAAAGCCGGGCTCGCCGGATACTACGAGCAGTACTTC	CASKAGLAGYYEQYF
many	.	TRBV20-1	TRBJ2-2	TGCAGTGCTATGCGGGGCGGTTATCCCGGGGAGCTGTTTTTT	CSAMRGGYPGELFF
.	.	TRBV30	TRBJ1-2	TGTGCCTGGAGTGTACCACCGCCGCACTATGGCTACACCTTC	CAWSVPPPHYGYTF
many	TRBD1	TRBV6-8	TRBJ1-1	TGTGCCAGCAGTTCAACAGGGGGCGAGGGCACTGAAGCTTTCTTT	CASSSTGGEGTEAFF
many	.	TRBV27	TRBJ2-7	TGTGCCAGCCGCGCTCGGAGCGGCGGGGGCACCCTAGCGGAGCAGTACTTC	CASRARSGGGTLAEQYF
many	TRBD2	TRBV20-1	TRBJ2-5	TGCAGTGCTAGAGAATGGACTAGCGGCCAAGAGACCCAGTACTTC	CSAREWTSGQETQYF
many	.	TRBV20-1	TRBJ2-3	TGCAGTGCCCAGGGGGGGGGCGCAGATACGCAGTATTTT	CSAQGGGADTQYF
few	.	TRBV27	TRBJ1-3	TGTGCCAGCGGGGGGGGGGACTCTGGAAACACCATATATTTT	CASGGGDSGNTIYF
many	TRBD2	TRBV6-1	TRBJ2-2	TGTGCCAGCTTTAGAGCGGGGGGGAACACCGGGGAGCTGTTTTTT	CASFRAGGNTGELFF
many	.	TRBV2	TRBJ2-5	TGTGCCAGCAGTTCCGAAGTACCCCGGGGGACCCAGTACTTC	CASSSEVPRGTQYF
.	.	TRBV7-2	TRBJ1-1	TGTGCCAGCAGCTTAGGAGGGCCACACCGGGACCTTGGGGCTTTCTTT	CASSLGGPHRDLGAFF
many	TRBD2	TRBV19	TRBJ2-3	TGTGCCAGTAGGCGAGCGGGGGAGCCCACAGATACGCAGTATTTT	CASRRAGEPTDTQYF